One T cell receptor beta chain is described in this entry. The record originates from a study of T-cell reconstitution after alpha-beta-depleted transplantation in children. The CDR3 is 19 residues long. Germline V gives CDR1 SEHNR, CDR2 FQNEAQ (reference sequence). V gave up 4 bases and J gave up 8 bases; unmatched junction bases: 24. It was with unique molecular identifiers that the TCRbeta library was prepared. TCRdb passed the PCR reads through MiXCR, listing each CDR3 protein once. The table lists 90,000 to 100,000 distinct CDR3 sequences, 10% to 15% of them singletons. The sample here was PBMCs from the stem cell graft donor, taken from the stem cell graft. This TCR was recovered from a human donor who donated a stem cell graft to a child with inherited bone marrow failure. The V gene is TRBV7-9, the J gene TRBJ1-2, with 8 bases fitting TRBD1. The DNA of the CDR3 is TGTGCCAGCAGCTCTCAGGGGGCGCGAAATGAGGCCACTCTTTGGGGCTACACCTTC. Translating gives CASSSQGARNEATLWGYTF.